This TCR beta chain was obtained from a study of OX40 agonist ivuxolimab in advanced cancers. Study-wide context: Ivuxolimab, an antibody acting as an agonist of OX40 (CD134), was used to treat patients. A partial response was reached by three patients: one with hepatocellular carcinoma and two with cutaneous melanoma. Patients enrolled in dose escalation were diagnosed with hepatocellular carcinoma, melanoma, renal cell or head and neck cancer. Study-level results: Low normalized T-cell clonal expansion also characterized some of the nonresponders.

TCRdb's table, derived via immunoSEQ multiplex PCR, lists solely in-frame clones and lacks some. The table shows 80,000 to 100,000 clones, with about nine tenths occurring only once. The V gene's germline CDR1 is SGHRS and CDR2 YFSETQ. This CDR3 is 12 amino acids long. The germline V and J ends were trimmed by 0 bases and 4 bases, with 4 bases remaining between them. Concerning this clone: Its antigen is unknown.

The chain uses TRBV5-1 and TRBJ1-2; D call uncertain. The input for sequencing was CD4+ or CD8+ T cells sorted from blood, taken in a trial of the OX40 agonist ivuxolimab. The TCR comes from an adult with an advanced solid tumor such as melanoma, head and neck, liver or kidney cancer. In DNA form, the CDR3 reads TGCGCCAGCAGCTTGGACAGCTATGGCTACACCTTC. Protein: CASSLDSYGYTF. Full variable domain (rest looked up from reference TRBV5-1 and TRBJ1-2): KAGVTQTPRYLIKTRGQQVTLSCSPISGHRSVSWYQQTPGQGLQFLFEYFSETQRNKGNFPGRFSGRQFSNSRSEMNVSTLELGDSALYLCASSLDSYGYTFGSGTRLTVV.